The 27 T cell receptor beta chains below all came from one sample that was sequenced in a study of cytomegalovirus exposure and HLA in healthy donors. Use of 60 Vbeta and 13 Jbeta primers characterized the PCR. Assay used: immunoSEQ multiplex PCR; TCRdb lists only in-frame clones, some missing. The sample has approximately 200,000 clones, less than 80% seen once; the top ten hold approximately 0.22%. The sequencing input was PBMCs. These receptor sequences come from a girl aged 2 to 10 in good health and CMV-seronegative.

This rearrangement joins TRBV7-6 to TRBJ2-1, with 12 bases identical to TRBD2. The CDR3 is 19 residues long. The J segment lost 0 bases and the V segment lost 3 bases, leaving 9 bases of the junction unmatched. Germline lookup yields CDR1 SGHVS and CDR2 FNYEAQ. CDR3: CASSFPLAGGLYSYNEQFF. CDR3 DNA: TGTGCCAGCAGCTTCCCACTAGCGGGAGGCCTCTACTCCTACAATGAGCAGTTCTTC.

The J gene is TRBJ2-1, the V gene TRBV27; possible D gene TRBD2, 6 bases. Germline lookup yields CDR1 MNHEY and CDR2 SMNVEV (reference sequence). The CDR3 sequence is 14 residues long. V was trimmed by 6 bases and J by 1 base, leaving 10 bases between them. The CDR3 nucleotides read TGTGCCAGCAGAGTCCGGGGGTCCTACAATGAGCAGTTCTTC. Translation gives CASRVRGSYNEQFF.

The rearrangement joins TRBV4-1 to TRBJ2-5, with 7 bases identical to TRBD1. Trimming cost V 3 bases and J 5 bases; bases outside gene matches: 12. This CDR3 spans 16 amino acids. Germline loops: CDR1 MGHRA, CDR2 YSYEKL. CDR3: CASSQGQTTGTETQYF. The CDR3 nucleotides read TGCGCCAGCAGCCAGGGGCAAACGACAGGGACCGAGACCCAGTACTTC.

CDR3 sequence reads: CASSDNAGAENTEAFF. For the CDR3, the DNA is TGTGCCAGCAGTGATAACGCAGGGGCGGAGAACACTGAAGCTTTCTTT. The V gene is TRBV9, the J gene TRBJ1-1, with D maybe TRBD1 (6 bases). Trimming stripped 5 bases from V and 1 base from J, with 18 bases between. The CDR3 extends over 16 amino acids. Germline loops: CDR1 SGDLS, CDR2 YYNGEE.

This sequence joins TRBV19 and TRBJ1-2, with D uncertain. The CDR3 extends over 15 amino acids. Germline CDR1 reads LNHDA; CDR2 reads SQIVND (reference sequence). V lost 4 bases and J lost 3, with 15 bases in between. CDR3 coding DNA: TGTGCCAGTAGTACTATCCACCGGGGTCACTATGGCTACACCTTC. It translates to CASSTIHRGHYGYTF.

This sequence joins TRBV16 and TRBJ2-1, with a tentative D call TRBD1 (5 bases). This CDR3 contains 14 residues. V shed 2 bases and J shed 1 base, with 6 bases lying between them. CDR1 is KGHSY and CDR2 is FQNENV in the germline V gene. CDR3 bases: TGTGCCAGCAGCCAACAGGGTTCCTACAATGAGCAGTTCTTC. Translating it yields CASSQQGSYNEQFF.

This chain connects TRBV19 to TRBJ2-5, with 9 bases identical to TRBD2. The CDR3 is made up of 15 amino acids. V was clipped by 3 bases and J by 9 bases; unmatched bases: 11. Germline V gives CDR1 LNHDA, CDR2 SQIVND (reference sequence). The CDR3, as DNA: TGTGCCAGTAGTATCTCGCGTAGCGGGGGATCTTCCCAGTACTTC. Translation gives CASSISRSGGSSQYF.

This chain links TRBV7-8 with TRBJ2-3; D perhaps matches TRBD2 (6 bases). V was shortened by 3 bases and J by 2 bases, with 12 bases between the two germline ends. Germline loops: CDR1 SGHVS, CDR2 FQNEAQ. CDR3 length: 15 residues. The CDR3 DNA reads TGTGCCAGCAGCTTTCAACGGGAGTTCACAGATACGCAGTATTTT. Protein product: CASSFQREFTDTQYF.

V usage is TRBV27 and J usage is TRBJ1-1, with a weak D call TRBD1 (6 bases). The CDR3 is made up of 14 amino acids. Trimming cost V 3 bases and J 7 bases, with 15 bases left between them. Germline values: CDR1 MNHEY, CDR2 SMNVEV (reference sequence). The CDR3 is CASSLDRAQGEAFF. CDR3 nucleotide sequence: TGTGCCAGCAGTTTGGACAGAGCACAGGGTGAAGCTTTCTTT.

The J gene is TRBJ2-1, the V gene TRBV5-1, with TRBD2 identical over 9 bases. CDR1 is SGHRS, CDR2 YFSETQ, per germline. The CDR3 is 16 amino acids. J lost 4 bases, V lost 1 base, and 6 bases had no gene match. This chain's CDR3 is CASSLQASGIYNEQFF. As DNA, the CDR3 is TGCGCCAGCAGCTTGCAGGCTAGCGGGATTTACAATGAGCAGTTCTTC.

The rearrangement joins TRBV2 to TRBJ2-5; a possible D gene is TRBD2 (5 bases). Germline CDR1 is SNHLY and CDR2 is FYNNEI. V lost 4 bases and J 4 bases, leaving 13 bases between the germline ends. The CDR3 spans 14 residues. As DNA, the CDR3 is TGTGCCAGCAGTGCAATAAGCGGTTTAGAGACCCAGTACTTC. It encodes CASSAISGLETQYF.

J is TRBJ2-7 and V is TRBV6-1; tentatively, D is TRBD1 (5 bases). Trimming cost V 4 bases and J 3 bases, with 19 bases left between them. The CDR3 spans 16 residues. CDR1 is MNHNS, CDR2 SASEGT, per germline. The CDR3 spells CASSVGMRQTFYEQYF. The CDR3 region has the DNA TGTGCCAGCAGTGTAGGTATGAGACAGACGTTCTACGAGCAGTACTTC.

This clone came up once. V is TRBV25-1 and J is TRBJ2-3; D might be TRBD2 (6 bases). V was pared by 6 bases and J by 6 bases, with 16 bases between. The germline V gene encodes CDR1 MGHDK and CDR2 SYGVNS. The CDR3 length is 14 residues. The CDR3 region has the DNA TGTGCCAGCAGCACGGGACGTCGGGGGGATACGCAGTATTTT. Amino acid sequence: CASSTGRRGDTQYF. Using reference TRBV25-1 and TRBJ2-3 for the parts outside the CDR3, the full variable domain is EADIYQTPRYLVIGTGKKITLECSQTMGHDKMYWYQQDPGMELHLIHYSYGVNSTEKGDLSSESTVSRIRTEHFPLTLESARPSHTSQYLCASSTGRRGDTQYFGPGTRLTVL.

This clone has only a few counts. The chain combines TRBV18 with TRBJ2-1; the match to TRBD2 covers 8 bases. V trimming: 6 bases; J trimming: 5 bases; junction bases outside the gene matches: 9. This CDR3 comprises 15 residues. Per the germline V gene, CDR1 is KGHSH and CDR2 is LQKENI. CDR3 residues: CASSRNSLADNEQFF. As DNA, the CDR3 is TGTGCCAGCTCCCGAAACTCACTAGCGGACAATGAGCAGTTCTTC.

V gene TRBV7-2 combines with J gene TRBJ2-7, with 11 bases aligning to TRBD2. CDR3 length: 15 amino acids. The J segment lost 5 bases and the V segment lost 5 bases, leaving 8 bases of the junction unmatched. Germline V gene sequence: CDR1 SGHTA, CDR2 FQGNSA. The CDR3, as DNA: TGTGCCAGCAGCCCCCGGACACTAGCGGGAGACGAGCAGTACTTC. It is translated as CASSPRTLAGDEQYF.

CDR3 protein: CATSPLEEKQYF. The CDR3 DNA sequence: TGTGCCACCAGCCCTCTAGAGGAAAAGCAGTACTTC. The chain links TRBV15 to TRBJ2-7; no definite D call. Trimming cost V 5 bases and J 8 bases, with 13 bases left between them. Germline V gene lookup returns CDR1 LNHNV and CDR2 YYDKDF (reference sequence). The CDR3 consists of 12 residues.

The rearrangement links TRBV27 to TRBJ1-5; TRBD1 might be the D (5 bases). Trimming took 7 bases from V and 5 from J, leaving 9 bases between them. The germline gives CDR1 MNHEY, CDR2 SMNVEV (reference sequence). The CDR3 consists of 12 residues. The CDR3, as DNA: TGTGCCAGCATCAGGGTTTATCAGCCCCAGCATTTT. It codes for CASIRVYQPQHF.

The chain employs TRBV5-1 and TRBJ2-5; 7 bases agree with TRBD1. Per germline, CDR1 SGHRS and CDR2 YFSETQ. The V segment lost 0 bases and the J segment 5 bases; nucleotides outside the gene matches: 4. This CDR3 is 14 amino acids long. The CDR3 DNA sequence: TGCGCCAGCAGCTTGGACAGGGGTTCGGAGACCCAGTACTTC. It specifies CASSLDRGSETQYF. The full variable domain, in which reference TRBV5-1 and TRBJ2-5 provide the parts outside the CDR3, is KAGVTQTPRYLIKTRGQQVTLSCSPISGHRSVSWYQQTPGQGLQFLFEYFSETQRNKGNFPGRFSGRQFSNSRSEMNVSTLELGDSALYLCASSLDRGSETQYFGPGTRLLVL.

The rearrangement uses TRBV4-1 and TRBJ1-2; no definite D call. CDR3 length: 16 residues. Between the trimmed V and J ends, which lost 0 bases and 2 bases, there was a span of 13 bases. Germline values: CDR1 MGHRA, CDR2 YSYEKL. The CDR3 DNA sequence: TGCGCCAGCAGCCAAGAGCGTCACGGGGTGAACTATGGCTACACCTTC. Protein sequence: CASSQERHGVNYGYTF.

This CDR3 reads CASSASGTPYEQYF. In DNA form, the CDR3 reads TGTGCCAGCAGCGCCTCCGGGACACCCTACGAGCAGTACTTC. The chain has TRBV9 and TRBJ2-7; D is possibly TRBD1 (6 bases). The CDR3 runs 14 residues. The V and J ends lost 3 bases and 2 bases respectively, with 12 bases between them. Germline loops: CDR1 SGDLS, CDR2 YYNGEE. Looking up the rest from reference TRBV9 and TRBJ2-7 gives the full variable domain: DSGVTQTPKHLITATGQRVTLRCSPRSGDLSVYWYQQSLDQGLQFLIQYYNGEERAKGNILERFSAQQFPDLHSELNLSSLELGDSALYFCASSASGTPYEQYFGPGTRLTVT.

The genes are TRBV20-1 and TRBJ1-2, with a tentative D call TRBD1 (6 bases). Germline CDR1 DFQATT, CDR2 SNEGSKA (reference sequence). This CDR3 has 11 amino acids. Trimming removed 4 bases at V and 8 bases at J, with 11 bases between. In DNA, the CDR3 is TGCAGTGCTACCCCAGGGGACGGCTACACCTTC. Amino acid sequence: CSATPGDGYTF.

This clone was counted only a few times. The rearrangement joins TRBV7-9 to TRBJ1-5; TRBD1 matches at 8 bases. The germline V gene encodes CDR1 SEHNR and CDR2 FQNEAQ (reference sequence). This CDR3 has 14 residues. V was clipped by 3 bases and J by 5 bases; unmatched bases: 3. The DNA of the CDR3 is TGTGCCAGCAGCTTTGGACAGGGAGATCAGCCCCAGCATTTT. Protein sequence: CASSFGQGDQPQHF.

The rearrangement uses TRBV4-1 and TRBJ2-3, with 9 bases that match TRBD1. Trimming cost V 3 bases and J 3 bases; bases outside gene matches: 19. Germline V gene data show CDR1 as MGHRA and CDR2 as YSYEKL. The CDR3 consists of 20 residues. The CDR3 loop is CASSHWGTGTQIVLTDTQYF. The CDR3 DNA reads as TGCGCCAGCAGCCATTGGGGGACAGGGACTCAAATTGTGTTAACAGATACGCAGTATTTT.

The CDR3 sequence is CASRPPPGQGDTYEQYF. The DNA of the CDR3 is TGTGCCAGCAGACCTCCCCCTGGACAGGGGGACACCTACGAGCAGTACTTC. The genes are TRBV11-2 and TRBJ2-7, with 10 positions matching TRBD1. V lost 6 bases and J lost 2; bases outside the gene matches: 13. This CDR3 spans 17 amino acids. CDR1 SGHAT and CDR2 FQNNGV come from the germline V gene.

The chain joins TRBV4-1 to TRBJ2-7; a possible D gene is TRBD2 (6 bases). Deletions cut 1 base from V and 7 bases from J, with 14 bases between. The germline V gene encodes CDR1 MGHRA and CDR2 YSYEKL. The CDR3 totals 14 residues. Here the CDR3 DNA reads TGCGCCAGCAGCCAAGGGGGGAGGATAGGAGAGCAGTACTTC. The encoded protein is CASSQGGRIGEQYF.

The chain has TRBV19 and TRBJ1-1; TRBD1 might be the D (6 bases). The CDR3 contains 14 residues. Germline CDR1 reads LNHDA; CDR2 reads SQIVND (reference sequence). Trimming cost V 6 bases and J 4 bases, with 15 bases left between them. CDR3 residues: CASRGEQGTTEAFF. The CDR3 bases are TGTGCCAGTAGGGGGGAGCAGGGGACCACTGAAGCTTTCTTT.

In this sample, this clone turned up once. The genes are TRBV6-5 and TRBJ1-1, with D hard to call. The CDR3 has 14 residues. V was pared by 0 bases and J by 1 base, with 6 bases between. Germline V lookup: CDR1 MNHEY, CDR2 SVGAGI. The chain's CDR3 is CASSYSRGNTEAFF. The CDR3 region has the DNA TGTGCCAGCAGTTACTCTCGGGGGAACACTGAAGCTTTCTTT.